This entry lists 23 T cell receptor beta chains sequenced from one sample in a study of shared clonotypes between healthy human individuals. The assay was immunoSEQ multiplex PCR, and TCRdb's table has in-frame clones only and misses some. The table records a few hundred thousand clones, over 60% of them present only once. Sequenced: memory CD4+ T cells sorted from blood. Subset indicated: CD45RA-negative fraction. Every receptor here comes from a man between 25 and 39 years old in good health.

The chain has TRBV5-1 and TRBJ2-3; 9 bases are shared with TRBD2. Germline V gene sequence: CDR1 SGHRS, CDR2 YFSETQ. V lost 4 bases and J lost 0; bases outside the gene matches: 6. The CDR3 sequence is 16 residues long. This CDR3 reads CASSPGLAWSTDTQYF. The CDR3 coding sequence is TGCGCCAGCAGCCCCGGACTAGCGTGGAGCACAGATACGCAGTATTTT.

In this sample, this clone turned up a few times. This chain connects TRBV6-6 to TRBJ1-1; no definite D call. The CDR3 has 13 residues. V was trimmed by 5 bases and J by 11 bases, leaving 18 bases between them. Germline CDR1 and CDR2: MNHNY and SVGAGI (reference sequence). The CDR3 bases are TGTGCCAGCAGTGTAGTTCCGGGAGGACGGGCTTTCTTT. It translates to CASSVVPGGRAFF.

The rearrangement uses TRBV19 and TRBJ2-1; 9 bases are shared with TRBD2. Trimming took 3 bases from V and 0 from J; bases not matched to a gene: 6. The CDR3 contains 17 residues. Germline loops: CDR1 LNHDA, CDR2 SQIVND (reference sequence). CDR3 amino acids: CASSIRTSVSSYNEQFF. DNA of the CDR3: TGTGCCAGTAGTATCCGGACTAGCGTAAGCTCCTACAATGAGCAGTTCTTC.

The chain carries TRBV28 and TRBJ1-2; 9 bases are a match to TRBD1. V lost 5 bases and J lost 8; bases outside the gene matches: 6. There are 13 residues in the CDR3. CDR1 MDHEN and CDR2 SYDVKM come from the germline V gene. CDR3 region: CASSPDRGSGYTF. The CDR3 region has the DNA TGTGCCAGCAGTCCTGACAGGGGGTCCGGCTACACCTTC.

The chain carries TRBV11-2 and TRBJ1-1; TRBD1 agrees at 7 bases. The germline V gene encodes CDR1 SGHAT and CDR2 FQNNGV. The trim removed 5 bases at V and 1 base at J, leaving 4 bases unmatched. The length of the CDR3 is 14 residues. The CDR3 DNA is TGTGCCAGCAGCGGGAGACAGGGGAACACTGAAGCTTTCTTT. Protein sequence: CASSGRQGNTEAFF.

This clone showed up many times. The rearrangement uses TRBV6-6 and TRBJ2-5; 13 bases are a match to TRBD2. Per the germline V gene, CDR1 is MNHNY and CDR2 is SVGAGI (reference sequence). J was trimmed by 5 bases and V by 8 bases; bases with no gene match: 8. CDR3 length equals 15 residues. The CDR3 sequence is CASRGTSGISETQYF. The CDR3 bases are TGTGCCAGCCGGGGGACTAGCGGGATCTCGGAGACCCAGTACTTC.

This clone was recorded at least ten times. The rearrangement links TRBV5-1 to TRBJ2-2; D gene ambiguous. This CDR3 region has 16 residues. Germline V CDR1 and CDR2: SGHRS, YFSETQ. V was cut by 0 bases and J by 3 bases, with 12 bases left in between. In DNA, the CDR3 is TGCGCCAGCAGCTTGGGCACCACCCGATACACCGGGGAGCTGTTTTTT. Protein sequence: CASSLGTTRYTGELFF.

This chain joins TRBV10-2 and TRBJ2-7, with TRBD2 identical over 12 bases. Germline CDR1 reads WSHSY; CDR2 reads SAAADI. The CDR3 has 15 residues. Trimming at V came to 6 bases and at J to 4 bases, leaving 7 bases not matched to a gene. Written as DNA, the CDR3 is TGCGCCAGCAGCACCGGACTAGCGGGGAATTACGAGCAGTACTTC. It yields the protein CASSTGLAGNYEQYF.

The chain couples TRBV9 to TRBJ2-7, with D possibly TRBD1 on 6 matching bases. Per germline, CDR1 SGDLS and CDR2 YYNGEE. CDR3 length: 13 amino acids. Trimming pared 5 bases from V and 6 bases from J, leaving 15 bases between. The chain's CDR3 is CASSNNRASEQYF. CDR3 coding DNA: TGTGCCAGCAGTAATAACAGGGCCTCCGAGCAGTACTTC.

This clone was recorded only once. Other DNA variants within this sample encode the same CDR3. The chain couples TRBV18 to TRBJ1-1; D uncertain. The germline V gene encodes CDR1 KGHSH and CDR2 LQKENI. This CDR3 is 13 amino acids long. The V gene lost 3 bases and the J gene lost 0 bases, with 5 bases spanning the gap. The chain's CDR3 is CASSPQVNTEAFF. The CDR3 region has the DNA TGTGCCAGCTCACCCCAAGTGAACACTGAAGCTTTCTTT.

The CDR3 DNA reads as TGCGCCAGCAGTGAGTCGAAACAGAACACTGAAGCTTTCTTT. This translates into CASSESKQNTEAFF. This rearrangement joins TRBV10-2 to TRBJ1-1; D is unresolved. Germline V lookup: CDR1 WSHSY, CDR2 SAAADI. The CDR3 sequence is 14 residues long. The V end lost 0 bases, the J end lost 1 base, and 6 bases lay between the germline ends.

V and J are TRBV5-4 and TRBJ1-3, with TRBD1 as a possible D gene (5 bases). CDR1 and CDR2 (germline): SGHNT, YYREEE (reference sequence). This CDR3 has 15 residues. Deletions cut 0 bases from V and 0 bases from J, with 7 bases between. CDR3 loop: CASSLGGGSGNTIYF. The CDR3 DNA sequence: TGTGCCAGCAGCTTGGGCGGGGGCTCTGGAAACACCATATATTTT.

V is TRBV28 and J is TRBJ2-7; D is possibly TRBD2 (6 bases). The CDR3 loop spans 14 amino acids. Germline CDR1 reads MDHEN; CDR2 reads SYDVKM. V lost 5 bases and J 6 bases, leaving 17 bases between the germline ends. The CDR3 loop is CASSPPTSMSEQYF. CDR3 bases: TGTGCCAGCAGTCCCCCGACTAGTATGAGCGAGCAGTACTTC. Looking up the rest from reference TRBV28 and TRBJ2-7 gives the full variable domain: DVKVTQSSRYLVKRTGEKVFLECVQDMDHENMFWYRQDPGLGLRLIYFSYDVKMKEKGDIPEGYSVSREKKERFSLILESASTNQTSMYLCASSPPTSMSEQYFGPGTRLTVT.

The chain is built from TRBV6-1 and TRBJ1-1; D may be TRBD1 (5 bases). The CDR3 has 15 amino acids. V gave up 7 bases and J gave up 1 base, with 16 bases separating them. Germline loops: CDR1 MNHNS, CDR2 SASEGT. The CDR3 DNA is TGTGCCAGCACGGGACGCCTTATAGGGAACACTGAAGCTTTCTTT. This encodes CASTGRLIGNTEAFF.

With regard to this clone: Other DNA sequences in this sample translate to the same CDR3. This chain uses TRBV2 with TRBJ2-1; no clear D. Germline V CDR1 and CDR2: SNHLY, FYNNEI. V lost 5 bases to trimming and J lost 0 bases, with 8 bases between them. This CDR3 has 14 amino acids. The CDR3 protein is CASSPASSYNEQFF. CDR3 bases: TGTGCCAGCAGTCCGGCTAGCTCCTACAATGAGCAGTTCTTC.

The gene calls are TRBV11-2 and TRBJ2-5, with 12 bases fitting TRBD2. V lost 2 bases and J lost 4; bases outside the gene matches: 11. The CDR3 runs 18 residues. CDR1 is SGHAT, CDR2 FQNNGV, per germline. The CDR3 protein is CASSLRLAGGGRGETQYF. The CDR3 DNA sequence: TGTGCCAGCAGCTTACGGCTAGCGGGAGGGGGGCGAGGAGAGACCCAGTACTTC.

The gene calls are TRBV10-3 and TRBJ2-5, with 14 nucleotides matching TRBD2. V dropped 4 bases and J dropped 2; count of bases not matched to a gene: 15. This CDR3 is built from 20 residues. Germline V lookup: CDR1 ENHRY, CDR2 SYGVKD. The CDR3 DNA follows: TGTGCCATCAGTGCTCCCGCGGGGACTAGCGGGAGAGTGCCACAAGAGACCCAGTACTTC. Translated, it gives CAISAPAGTSGRVPQETQYF.

This chain joins TRBV7-9 and TRBJ2-7, with TRBD1 matching over 7 bases. This CDR3 has 14 amino acids. After removal of 5 bases from V and 5 bases from J, the junction contained 9 bases not matched to a gene. The germline CDR1 and CDR2 sequences are SEHNR and FQNEAQ (reference sequence). The CDR3 nucleotides are TGTGCCAGCAGCCCACGGACAGGAGTCGACGAGCAGTACTTC. Its protein product is CASSPRTGVDEQYF. The entire variable domain, with the rest obtained from reference TRBV7-9 and TRBJ2-7, is as follows: DTGVSQNPRHKITKRGQNVTFRCDPISEHNRLYWYRQTLGQGPEFLTYFQNEAQLEKSRLLSDRFSAERPKGSFSTLEIQRTEQGDSAMYLCASSPRTGVDEQYFGPGTRLTVT.

This clone was recorded a few times. The chain employs TRBV25-1 and TRBJ2-1, with a weak D call TRBD1 (5 bases). Germline CDR1 MGHDK, CDR2 SYGVNS. This CDR3 contains 17 residues. Between the trimmed V and J ends, which lost 3 bases and 1 base, there was a span of 16 bases. The DNA of the CDR3 is TGTGCCAGCAGTGAGATAGACAGTTCGGCATCCTACAATGAGCAGTTCTTC. Translating gives CASSEIDSSASYNEQFF.

The chain has TRBV7-8 and TRBJ2-7; D is uncertain. Trimming took off 0 bases at V and 3 bases at J, with 6 bases between the two ends. There are 13 residues in the CDR3. Per germline, CDR1 SGHVS and CDR2 FQNEAQ. This chain's CDR3 is CASSLARSYEQYF. DNA of the CDR3: TGTGCCAGCAGCTTAGCGCGGAGCTACGAGCAGTACTTC.

This chain's CDR3 is CASSPRTFQETQYF. The CDR3 DNA reads as TGTGCCAGCAGCCCACGGACTTTCCAAGAGACCCAGTACTTC. The chain uses TRBV5-6 and TRBJ2-5; maybe TRBD2 (5 bases). The CDR3 runs 14 residues. V was trimmed by 4 bases and J by 1 base, leaving 11 bases between them. Per the germline V gene, CDR1 is SGHDT and CDR2 is YYEEEE.

The chain joins TRBV2 to TRBJ2-4; D perhaps matches TRBD1 (5 bases). Germline V gives CDR1 SNHLY, CDR2 FYNNEI. V gave up 4 bases and J gave up 6 bases, with 10 bases separating them. This CDR3 comprises 13 residues. As DNA, the CDR3 is TGTGCCAGCAGTGGCAGGGATCCAAACATTCAGTACTTC. It codes for CASSGRDPNIQYF.

Only a few counts were recorded for this clone. This sequence joins TRBV5-6 and TRBJ2-1; D is uncertain. V was shortened by 4 bases and J by 4 bases, with 3 bases between the two germline ends. Germline CDR1 is SGHDT and CDR2 is YYEEEE. This CDR3 has 11 residues. The CDR3 loop is CASSLYNEQFF. In nucleotides, the CDR3 is TGTGCCAGCAGCCTTTACAATGAGCAGTTCTTC.